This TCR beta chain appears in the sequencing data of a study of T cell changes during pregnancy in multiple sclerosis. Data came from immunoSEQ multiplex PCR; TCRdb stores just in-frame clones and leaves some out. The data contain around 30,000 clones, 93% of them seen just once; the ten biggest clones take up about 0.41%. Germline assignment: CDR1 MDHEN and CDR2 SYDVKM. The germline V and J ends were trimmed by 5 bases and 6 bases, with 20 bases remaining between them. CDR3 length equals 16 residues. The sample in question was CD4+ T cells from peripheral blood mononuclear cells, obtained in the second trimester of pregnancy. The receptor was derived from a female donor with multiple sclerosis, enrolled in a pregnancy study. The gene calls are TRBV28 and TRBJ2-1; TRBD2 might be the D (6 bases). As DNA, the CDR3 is TGTGCCAGCAGTCCACCGTCGGGAGCTCACCGCAATGAGCAGTTCTTC. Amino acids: CASSPPSGAHRNEQFF.